Below are 21 T cell receptor beta chains sequenced from a single sample in a study of T cell repertoires in cytomegalovirus infection. Which antigens these TCRs recognize remains unknown. TCRdb reprocessed the reads via MiXCR and lists one record per CDR3 protein. The sample contains about 360,000 distinct CDR3 sequences, nearly 35% of which appear only once. The sequencing here drew on cultured PBMCs, taken from culture after CMV antigen stimulation. Every receptor here comes from a human donor in good health (CMV status not recorded). Some clones in this sample may be carry-over from other donors' samples.

V usage is TRBV15 and J usage is TRBJ2-7; D remains ambiguous. Germline CDR1 and CDR2: LNHNV and YYDKDF (reference sequence). The CDR3 is 14 amino acids. The V gene lost 3 bases and the J gene lost 0 bases, with 9 bases spanning the gap. The CDR3 DNA is TGTGCCACCAGCAGTGTGCGGAGCTCCTACGAGCAGTACGTC. Amino acids: CATSSVRSSYEQYV.

This clonotype was seen a handful of times. The chain is built from TRBV7-8 and TRBJ1-6; a weak D match, TRBD1 (5 bases). Germline-derived CDR1 and CDR2 are SGHVS and FQNEAQ. The CDR3 length is 15 residues. V gave up 4 bases and J gave up 7 bases, with 14 bases separating them. This chain's CDR3 is CASSYAGWGNSPLHF. The CDR3 DNA reads as TGTGCCAGCAGCTACGCAGGATGGGGCAATTCACCCCTCCACTTT.

This clonotype has only a few counts. The chain joins TRBV27 to TRBJ2-3; the D is unclear. Germline-derived CDR1 and CDR2 are MNHEY and SMNVEV (reference sequence). V dropped 6 bases and J dropped 3 bases, with 13 bases sitting between them. The CDR3 is 14 residues long. The chain's CDR3 is CASSRASGTDTQYF. The CDR3 region has the DNA TGTGCCAGCAGCCGAGCCTCTGGAACAGATACGCAGTATTTT.

This CDR3 reads CASSLGGTDYEQYF. CDR3 coding DNA: TGCGCCAGCAGCTTAGGGGGGACAGATTACGAGCAGTACTTC. The chain employs TRBV5-1 and TRBJ2-7; tentatively, D is TRBD1 (7 bases). Germline CDR1 reads SGHRS; CDR2 reads YFSETQ. V lost 2 bases and J 4 bases, leaving 13 bases between the germline ends. This CDR3 contains 14 residues.

V usage is TRBV5-1 and J usage is TRBJ1-1; D gene unclear. Germline values: CDR1 SGHRS, CDR2 YFSETQ. V lost 2 bases to trimming and J lost 2 bases, with 13 bases between them. The CDR3 has 15 amino acids. The CDR3: CASSFSSRINTEAFF. CDR3 DNA: TGCGCCAGCAGCTTCTCCTCCAGAATAAACACTGAAGCTTTCTTT.

This clonotype was observed a handful of times. The V gene is TRBV4-3, the J gene TRBJ2-3; D unclear. V was trimmed by 1 base and J by 5 bases, leaving 16 bases between them. The CDR3 extends over 16 amino acids. CDR1 and CDR2 (germline): LGHNA, YSLEER. CDR3 in amino acids: CASSQGRARGVDTQYF. CDR3 DNA sequence: TGCGCCAGCAGCCAAGGCCGGGCCAGAGGAGTAGATACGCAGTATTTT.

This chain connects TRBV20-1 to TRBJ2-3, with D possibly matching TRBD2 (5 bases). The CDR3 length is 14 residues. Germline CDR1 reads DFQATT; CDR2 reads SNEGSKA (reference sequence). V shed 1 base and J shed 2 bases, with 10 bases lying between them. CDR3 amino acids: CSARGESYTDTQYF. CDR3 in DNA: TGCAGTGCTAGAGGGGAGTCATACACAGATACGCAGTATTTT.

This clonotype was seen once. The chain carries TRBV14 and TRBJ1-2; possibly TRBD1 for D (5 bases). The germline gives CDR1 SGHDN, CDR2 FVKESK. This CDR3 has 15 residues. Trimming took 4 bases from V and 5 from J, leaving 17 bases between them. The CDR3 region has the DNA TGTGCCAGCAGCCTTAGTCATGTGACAGCTTATGGCTACACCTTC. The encoded protein is CASSLSHVTAYGYTF. Filled out from reference TRBV14 and TRBJ1-2, the complete variable domain reads EAGVTQFPSHSVIEKGQTVTLRCDPISGHDNLYWYRRVMGKEIKFLLHFVKESKQDESGMPNNRFLAERTGGTYSTLKVQPAELEDSGVYFCASSLSHVTAYGYTFGSGTRLTVV.

In this sample, this clonotype turned up many times. The chain recombines TRBV11-2 with TRBJ2-1; D might be TRBD1 or TRBD2, each matching 5 bases. There are 15 residues in the CDR3. V shed 6 bases and J shed 9 bases, with 21 bases lying between them. Germline CDR1 and CDR2: SGHAT and FQNNGV. CDR3 protein: CASSSTGTSGSEQFF. DNA of the CDR3: TGTGCCAGCAGTTCGACCGGGACGTCGGGGAGTGAGCAGTTCTTC.

This clonotype has at least ten counts. CDR3 nucleotides: TGTGCCAGCAGCTTAAGGAGGGGGGACGGTAGCACCGGGGAGCTGTTTTTT. Translated: CASSLRRGDGSTGELFF. This chain joins TRBV7-2 and TRBJ2-2; tentatively, D is TRBD1 or TRBD2 (6 bases each). The CDR3 spans 17 residues. V dropped 2 bases and J dropped 4 bases, with 17 bases sitting between them. CDR1 is SGHTA and CDR2 is FQGNSA in the germline V gene.

This clonotype turned up a few times. The chain carries TRBV6-1 and TRBJ1-2, with 11 positions matching TRBD1. There are 13 residues in the CDR3. The junction had 4 bases not matched to a gene; V was cut back by 5 bases and J by 8 bases. CDR1 is MNHNS, CDR2 SASEGT, per germline. CDR3 sequence (DNA): TGTGCCAGCAGTCTGGACAGGGGGCTGGGCTACACCTTC. Amino acids: CASSLDRGLGYTF.

V usage is TRBV6-2 or TRBV6-3 and J usage is TRBJ2-5; 8 bases match TRBD2. After removal of 6 bases from V and 4 bases from J, the junction contained 7 bases not matched to a gene. CDR3 length equals 14 residues. CDR1 is MNHEY and CDR2 is SVGEGT in the germline V gene. The CDR3 protein is CASSQSGRGETQYF. The CDR3, as DNA: TGTGCCAGCAGCCAGAGCGGGAGAGGAGAGACCCAGTACTTC.

The rearrangement links TRBV6-4 to TRBJ1-2; TRBD1 matches 10 bases. The ends lost 4 bases at V and 3 bases at J; junction bases unmatched: 5. This CDR3 is built from 15 residues. The V gene's germline CDR1 is MRHNA and CDR2 SNTAGT. In DNA form, the CDR3 reads TGTGCCAGCAGTGCCGGGACAGGGGCGGACTATGGCTACACCTTC. Translation gives CASSAGTGADYGYTF.

Only a few counts were recorded for this clonotype. The chain uses TRBV19 and TRBJ2-5, with a possible D match to TRBD2 (5 bases). Germline CDR1 LNHDA, CDR2 SQIVND (reference sequence). V shed 8 bases and J shed 1 base, with 11 bases lying between them. The CDR3 consists of 13 residues. The CDR3 reads CASGAVLQETQYF. CDR3 nucleotide sequence: TGTGCCAGTGGAGCGGTCCTCCAAGAGACCCAGTACTTC. Using reference TRBV19 and TRBJ2-5 for the parts outside the CDR3, the full variable domain is DGGITQSPKYLFRKEGQNVTLSCEQNLNHDAMYWYRQDPGQGLRLIYYSQIVNDFQKGDIAEGYSVSREKKESFPLTVTSAQKNPTAFYLCASGAVLQETQYFGPGTRLLVL.

This clonotype was counted only a few times. J is TRBJ1-5 and V is TRBV7-8; D is unresolved. The germline V and J ends were trimmed by 1 base and 3 bases, with 7 bases remaining between them. Germline assignment: CDR1 SGHVS and CDR2 FQNEAQ. The CDR3 is 14 residues long. The CDR3 is CASSLGRNNQPQHF. For the CDR3, the DNA is TGTGCCAGCAGCTTAGGACGGAACAATCAGCCCCAGCATTTT.

This clonotype was picked up a small number of times. This chain uses TRBV19 with TRBJ1-2, with TRBD1 matching 8 bases. The junction had 0 bases not matched to a gene; V was cut back by 6 bases and J by 0 bases. Germline lookup yields CDR1 LNHDA and CDR2 SQIVND (reference sequence). CDR3 length: 13 amino acids. The DNA of the CDR3 is TGTGCCAGTAGGGGACAGGCTAACTATGGCTACACCTTC. Encoded protein: CASRGQANYGYTF.

This clonotype showed up just once. This chain joins TRBV19 and TRBJ2-6; TRBD1 or TRBD2 may be the D gene (5 bases each). Trimming removed 3 bases at V and 0 bases at J, with 15 bases between. The germline V gene encodes CDR1 LNHDA and CDR2 SQIVND (reference sequence). The CDR3 extends over 18 amino acids. The CDR3 region is CASSIWPGRRSGANVLTF. CDR3 bases: TGTGCCAGTAGTATTTGGCCAGGGAGACGCTCTGGGGCCAACGTCCTGACTTTC.

The chain is built from TRBV12-5 and TRBJ1-5; 12 positions match TRBD1. The germline V gene has CDR1 LGHNT and CDR2 FRNRAP. There are 21 residues in the CDR3. V dropped 0 bases and J dropped 0; count of bases not matched to a gene: 12. CDR3 protein: CASGLVVGGTGGRYSNQPQHF. The CDR3, as DNA: TGTGCTAGTGGTTTGGTAGTTGGAGGGACAGGGGGCCGATATAGCAATCAGCCCCAGCATTTT. Full variable domain (remainder filled in from reference TRBV12-5 and TRBJ1-5): DARVTQTPRHKVTEMGQEVTMRCQPILGHNTVFWYRQTMMQGLELLAYFRNRAPLDDSGMPKDRFSAEMPDATLATLKIQPSEPRDSAVYFCASGLVVGGTGGRYSNQPQHFGDGTRLSIL.

This clonotype showed up just a few times. The chain has TRBV7-8 and TRBJ2-2, with 8 bases that match TRBD1. Germline lookup yields CDR1 SGHVS and CDR2 FQNEAQ. The CDR3 is 16 residues long. Trimming removed 5 bases from V and 3 bases from J; junction bases left unmatched: 8. The CDR3 loop is CASSQTGEKDTGELFF. Written as DNA, the CDR3 is TGTGCCAGCAGCCAGACAGGGGAAAAGGACACCGGGGAGCTGTTTTTT.

This clonotype was seen a handful of times. The chain couples TRBV11-1 to TRBJ2-7; D gene uncertain. This CDR3 region has 13 residues. The germline gives CDR1 SGHAT, CDR2 FQDESV (reference sequence). V was pared by 0 bases and J by 4 bases, with 7 bases between. As DNA, the CDR3 is TGTGCCAGCAGCTTAGCTCCCGTATACGAGCAGTACTTC. This translates into CASSLAPVYEQYF.

The chain has TRBV30 and TRBJ1-1; no clear D gene. The V gene lost 3 bases and the J gene lost 1 base, with 9 bases spanning the gap. Germline V gene data show CDR1 as GTSNPN and CDR2 as SVGIG (reference sequence). The CDR3 extends over 13 amino acids. The CDR3 sequence is CAWRPNRNTEAFF. In nucleotides, the CDR3 is TGTGCCTGGAGGCCGAACAGGAACACTGAAGCTTTCTTT.